Presented here are 9 T cell receptor beta chains from one specimen sequenced in a study of T cells in Graves' hyperthyroidism and ophthalmopathy. Amplified TCR beta CDR3 regions came from RNA transcripts. The HTBI primer set was used in a first-round RT-PCR of the TCR CDR3. TCRdb ran MiXCR on the multiplex PCR reads and lists one entry per CDR3 protein. Here the sample spans 270,000 or so distinct CDR3 sequences, less than 30% being singletons. Source material: blood. The receptors were gathered from a man aged 35 to 55 with Graves' hyperthyroidism that later progressed to Graves' ophthalmopathy.

The table lists this clonotype with a few counts. V usage is TRBV2 and J usage is TRBJ2-7; 10 bases match TRBD1. The CDR3 has 15 residues. Germline V gene lookup returns CDR1 SNHLY and CDR2 FYNNEI. J gave up 3 bases and V 8 bases, and 10 bases lay outside the gene matches. CDR3 amino acids: CASLRDRGNRYEQYF. CDR3 nucleotide sequence: TGTGCCAGCCTCCGGGACAGGGGTAACCGCTACGAGCAGTACTTC.

This clonotype was seen repeatedly, ten times or more. This chain links TRBV12-3 or TRBV12-4 with TRBJ2-5; TRBD1 agrees at 8 bases. V shed 6 bases, J shed 5 bases, and the junction held 5 bases outside the gene matches. The CDR3 runs to 13 residues. CDR3 DNA sequence: TGTGCCAGCAGCCGGGACAGGCGGGAGACCCAGTACTTC. Amino acids: CASSRDRRETQYF.

This clonotype was seen repeatedly, ten times or more. The genes are TRBV6-2 or TRBV6-3 and TRBJ1-1; the D gene is possibly TRBD1 (6 bases). The V gene's germline CDR1 is MNHEY and CDR2 SVGEGT. V lost 4 bases, J lost 4 bases, and 25 bases lay in between. The CDR3 consists of 18 residues. The CDR3 DNA reads as TGTGCCAGCAGTTTCCGTCCGGGGGGCGCAAGGGTATCCACTGAAGCTTTCTTT. As protein: CASSFRPGGARVSTEAFF.

This clonotype showed up many times. This chain uses TRBV20-1 with TRBJ1-1; 9 bases fit TRBD1. This CDR3 comprises 15 residues. The J segment lost 1 base and the V segment lost 1 base, leaving 4 bases of the junction unmatched. Germline V gene sequence: CDR1 DFQATT, CDR2 SNEGSKA (reference sequence). Written as DNA, the CDR3 is TGCAGTGCTAGAGTTGTACAGGGGGCGAACACTGAAGCTTTCTTT. Translated: CSARVVQGANTEAFF.

There are many counts of this clonotype. V gene TRBV12-3 or TRBV12-4 combines with J gene TRBJ2-5; 15 nucleotides align to TRBD2. J lost 5 bases, V lost 3 bases, and 4 bases had no gene match. This CDR3 region has 16 residues. The CDR3 nucleotides read TGTGCCAGCAGTTTTAGGACTAGCGGGAGGGCGGAGACCCAGTACTTC. Translation gives CASSFRTSGRAETQYF.

The rearrangement links TRBV11-2 to TRBJ2-5, with unresolved D. This CDR3 spans 11 amino acids. The germline CDR1 and CDR2 sequences are SGHAT and FQNNGV. The germline V and J ends were trimmed by 1 base and 11 bases, with 8 bases remaining between them. The CDR3 reads CASSLVGIQYF. The DNA for the CDR3 is TGTGCCAGCAGCTTAGTTGGGATTCAGTACTTC. Based on the CDR3 plus reference TRBV11-2 and TRBJ2-5, the full variable domain is EAGVAQSPRYKIIEKRQSVAFWCNPISGHATLYWYQQILGQGPKLLIQFQNNGVVDDSQLPKDRFSAERLKGVDSTLKIQPAKLEDSAVYLCASSLVGIQYFGPGTRLLVL.

This clonotype occurred many times. For the CDR3, the DNA is TGTGCCAGCCAATCTAGCGGGAGGGCCGGAGAGACCCAGTACTTC. It yields the protein CASQSSGRAGETQYF. The chain is built from TRBV25-1 and TRBJ2-5; 12 bases agree with TRBD2. Germline loops: CDR1 MGHDK, CDR2 SYGVNS. J was trimmed by 4 bases and V by 8 bases; bases with no gene match: 8. The CDR3 is 15 residues long.

This clonotype was counted ten times or more. Sequence at one end of the junction differs from germline and may be a read error. V and J are TRBV28 and TRBJ2-6, with 7 nucleotides matching TRBD2. Germline-derived CDR1 and CDR2 are MDHEN and SYDVKM. The CDR3 length is 18 residues. CDR3 residues: CASSSGAGAFSRANVLTF. CDR3 in DNA: TGTGCCAGCAGCAGTGGGGCGGGAGCTTTCTCTAGGGCCAACGTCCTGACTTTC. The full variable domain, with the rest looked up from reference TRBV28 and TRBJ2-6, is DVKVTQSSRYLVKRTGEKVFLECVQDMDHENMFWYRQDPGLGLRLIYFSYDVKMKEKGDIPEGYSVSREKKERFSLILESASTNQTSMYLCASSSGAGAFSRANVLTFGAGSRLTVL.

The chain recombines TRBV6-5 with TRBJ1-1, with D tentatively TRBD1 (6 bases). The CDR3 spans 14 residues. Germline loops: CDR1 MNHEY, CDR2 SVGAGI. The ends were cut back, 4 bases at V and 3 bases at J, with 12 bases in the middle. The CDR3 sequence: CASSWGARDTEAFF. The CDR3 DNA follows: TGTGCCAGCAGTTGGGGGGCGAGGGACACTGAAGCTTTCTTT.